The subject of this entry is one T cell receptor beta chain. The CDR3 has 21 amino acids. Germline CDR1 and CDR2: LNHNV and YYDKDF (reference sequence). Unmatched junction bases numbered 14, after V lost 0 bases and J lost 3 bases. This entry belongs to a study of control samples from healthy donors and cancer patients. Assay used: immunoSEQ multiplex PCR; TCRdb lists only in-frame clones, some missing. Here the sample spans 130,000 to 150,000 clones, roughly 93% being singletons. The sequencing input was blood. This chain joins TRBV15 and TRBJ2-1, with TRBD2 identical over 13 bases. The clonotype was recovered from a man aged 18 to 29 in good health. The CDR3 protein is CATSRDGRGTSGIAGYNEQFF. CDR3 nucleotides: TGTGCCACCAGCAGAGATGGGAGGGGGACTAGCGGGATCGCCGGCTACAATGAGCAGTTCTTC.